A selection of T cell receptor beta chains follows, all from one sample in a study of T cell responses to AZD1222 COVID-19 vaccine. Here immunoSEQ multiplex PCR was the method, and the copy in TCRdb shows in-frame clones only, minus some. The repertoire shows over 130,000 clones; the top ten hold 2.2%. Sequencing input: peripheral blood. The receptors here all came from an adult in good health. Both conserved end residues are part of each CDR3. Fields, in order: D gene, J gene, V gene, CDR3 protein, CDR3 DNA. A D gene is named only where the DNA matches it firmly.

D gene: .
J gene: TRBJ1-2
V gene: TRBV18
CDR3 protein: CASSPPPSSYGYTF
CDR3 DNA: TGTGCCAGCTCACCACCCCCATCTAGCTATGGCTACACCTTC

D gene: TRBD1
J gene: TRBJ1-1
V gene: TRBV11-3
CDR3 protein: CAIGQGLNTEAFF
CDR3 DNA: TGTGCCATCGGACAGGGCCTGAACACTGAAGCTTTCTTT

D gene: .
J gene: TRBJ1-6
V gene: TRBV27
CDR3 protein: CASGSSWYSPLHF
CDR3 DNA: TGTGCCAGCGGAAGTTCTTGGTATTCACCCCTCCACTTT

D gene: .
J gene: TRBJ1-3
V gene: TRBV19
CDR3 protein: CASSIQTKGNTIYF
CDR3 DNA: TGTGCCAGTAGTATTCAGACGAAAGGAAACACCATATATTTT

D gene: TRBD1
J gene: TRBJ1-1
V gene: TRBV7-6
CDR3 protein: CASSLERDREAFF
CDR3 DNA: TGTGCCAGCAGCTTAGAAAGGGACAGGGAGGCTTTCTTT

D gene: .
J gene: TRBJ1-4
V gene: TRBV11-2
CDR3 protein: CASSPLRRGTNEKLFF
CDR3 DNA: TGTGCCAGCAGCCCCCTGCGGAGGGGAACTAATGAAAAACTGTTTTTT

D gene: .
J gene: TRBJ1-6
V gene: TRBV5-6
CDR3 protein: CASSLRGDNSPLHF
CDR3 DNA: TGTGCCAGCAGCTTGAGAGGAGATAATTCACCCCTCCACTTT

D gene: TRBD1
J gene: TRBJ1-2
V gene: TRBV7-2
CDR3 protein: CASSHPTGFGYTF
CDR3 DNA: TGTGCCAGCAGCCACCCGACAGGGTTTGGCTACACCTTC

D gene: .
J gene: TRBJ1-2
V gene: TRBV7-2
CDR3 protein: CASSLASRDYGYTF
CDR3 DNA: TGTGCCAGCAGCTTAGCGTCGCGAGACTATGGCTACACCTTC

D gene: TRBD1
J gene: TRBJ1-2
V gene: TRBV29-1
CDR3 protein: CSVGQGYGYTF
CDR3 DNA: TGCAGCGTCGGACAGGGCTATGGCTACACCTTC

D gene: TRBD1
J gene: TRBJ2-5
V gene: TRBV5-1
CDR3 protein: CASSPLTGGKETQYF
CDR3 DNA: TGCGCCAGCAGCCCGTTGACAGGGGGGAAAGAGACCCAGTACTTC

D gene: .
J gene: TRBJ2-2
V gene: TRBV30
CDR3 protein: CAWRNMNGELFF
CDR3 DNA: TGTGCCTGGAGAAATATGAACGGGGAGCTGTTTTTT

D gene: .
J gene: TRBJ1-5
V gene: TRBV3-1/TRBV3-2
CDR3 protein: CASSLSQGFGNQPQHF
CDR3 DNA: TGTGCCAGCAGCCTATCTCAGGGGTTTGGCAATCAGCCCCAGCATTTT

D gene: TRBD2
J gene: TRBJ2-3
V gene: TRBV18
CDR3 protein: CASSPFAGGMTDTQYF
CDR3 DNA: TGTGCCAGCTCCCCTTTCGCGGGGGGTATGACAGATACGCAGTATTTT

D gene: .
J gene: TRBJ1-1
V gene: TRBV6-6
CDR3 protein: CASSYVDFEAFF
CDR3 DNA: TGTGCCAGCAGTTACGTGGACTTTGAAGCTTTCTTT

D gene: .
J gene: TRBJ1-2
V gene: TRBV27
CDR3 protein: CASTQAPGGNYGYTF
CDR3 DNA: TGTGCCAGCACCCAAGCACCCGGGGGTAACTATGGCTACACCTTC

D gene: TRBD2
J gene: TRBJ2-5
V gene: TRBV18
CDR3 protein: CASSPRLTSGQETQYF
CDR3 DNA: TGTGCCAGCTCACCAAGGCTGACTAGCGGGCAAGAGACCCAGTACTTC

D gene: TRBD2
J gene: TRBJ2-5
V gene: TRBV28
CDR3 protein: CASRGGTGFQETQYF
CDR3 DNA: TGTGCCAGCAGGGGGGGGACGGGATTCCAAGAGACCCAGTACTTC

D gene: .
J gene: TRBJ2-7
V gene: TRBV27
CDR3 protein: CASSSSRFGSTYEQYF
CDR3 DNA: TGTGCCAGCAGTTCTTCAAGGTTTGGCAGCACCTACGAGCAGTACTTC

D gene: .
J gene: TRBJ1-3
V gene: TRBV19
CDR3 protein: CASSIVGNTIYF
CDR3 DNA: TGTGCCAGTAGTATAGTCGGAAACACCATATATTTT

D gene: .
J gene: TRBJ2-5
V gene: TRBV11-2
CDR3 protein: CASSLGSQETQYF
CDR3 DNA: TGTGCCAGCAGCTTGGGCTCCCAAGAGACCCAGTACTTC

D gene: .
J gene: TRBJ2-3
V gene: TRBV18
CDR3 protein: CASSPAVEVRTDTQYF
CDR3 DNA: TGTGCCAGCTCACCGGCAGTGGAGGTGCGGACAGATACGCAGTATTTT

D gene: TRBD2
J gene: TRBJ2-3
V gene: TRBV7-2
CDR3 protein: CATASGGATDTQYF
CDR3 DNA: TGTGCCACCGCTAGCGGGGGGGCAACAGATACGCAGTATTTT

D gene: TRBD1
J gene: TRBJ1-2
V gene: TRBV2
CDR3 protein: CASSADRGVLVRGYTF
CDR3 DNA: TGTGCCAGCAGTGCGGACAGGGGGGTTTTAGTTCGGGGCTACACCTTC

D gene: .
J gene: TRBJ1-6
V gene: TRBV6-2/TRBV6-3
CDR3 protein: CASSDTLFGPGSPLHF
CDR3 DNA: TGTGCCAGCAGTGACACCCTGTTTGGCCCAGGTTCACCCCTCCACTTT

D gene: TRBD1
J gene: TRBJ1-2
V gene: TRBV28
CDR3 protein: CASKTGVYGYTF
CDR3 DNA: TGTGCCAGCAAAACAGGGGTCTATGGCTACACCTTC

D gene: .
J gene: TRBJ2-6
V gene: TRBV19
CDR3 protein: CASSISPYGANVLTF
CDR3 DNA: TGTGCCAGTAGTATCTCTCCCTACGGGGCCAACGTCCTGACTTTC

D gene: .
J gene: TRBJ1-4
V gene: TRBV10-3
CDR3 protein: CAISESGPIPREKLFF
CDR3 DNA: TGTGCCATCAGTGAATCCGGACCTATACCTAGGGAAAAACTGTTTTTT

D gene: .
J gene: TRBJ1-5
V gene: TRBV7-3
CDR3 protein: CASSHGTDSNQPQHF
CDR3 DNA: TGTGCCAGCAGCCACGGGACCGATAGCAATCAGCCCCAGCATTTT

D gene: TRBD1
J gene: TRBJ2-2
V gene: TRBV7-2
CDR3 protein: CASSYNPQGALVSTGELFF
CDR3 DNA: TGTGCCAGCAGCTATAACCCACAGGGGGCGTTAGTAAGCACCGGGGAGCTGTTTTTT

D gene: TRBD2
J gene: TRBJ2-1
V gene: TRBV30
CDR3 protein: CAWSVTRGGYNEQFF
CDR3 DNA: TGTGCCTGGAGTGTTACTCGGGGGGGTTACAATGAGCAGTTCTTC

D gene: .
J gene: TRBJ2-7
V gene: TRBV2
CDR3 protein: CASGAQWSYEQYF
CDR3 DNA: TGTGCCAGCGGAGCGCAGTGGTCCTACGAGCAGTACTTC

D gene: .
J gene: TRBJ1-1
V gene: TRBV30
CDR3 protein: CAGERAANTEAFF
CDR3 DNA: TGTGCCGGGGAGCGGGCAGCGAACACTGAAGCTTTCTTT

D gene: .
J gene: TRBJ1-2
V gene: TRBV14
CDR3 protein: CASSPSQGVYYGYTF
CDR3 DNA: TGTGCCAGCAGCCCCTCACAAGGGGTGTACTATGGCTACACCTTC

D gene: .
J gene: TRBJ1-2
V gene: TRBV15
CDR3 protein: CATSGPSGGFGYTF
CDR3 DNA: TGTGCCACCAGCGGGCCGTCCGGTGGATTCGGCTACACCTTC

D gene: .
J gene: TRBJ1-1
V gene: TRBV6-5
CDR3 protein: CASSGRGNTEAFF
CDR3 DNA: TGTGCCAGCAGCGGCAGGGGAAACACTGAAGCTTTCTTT